These 6 T cell receptor beta chains came from one sample sequenced in a study of CD8+ T cells in alopecia areata. The sample's treatment: oral pan-JAK inhibitor, 5-10 mg twice daily. cDNA reverse transcribed from extracted RNA served as the sequencing template. Assay used: immunoSEQ multiplex PCR; TCRdb lists only in-frame clones, some missing. This sample has some 95,000 clones; 44% occur once, and the top ten carry around 20%. This specimen was CD8+ T cells sorted from blood, taken at week 24, from a patient treated with tofacitinib. The receptors were gathered from a human donor with alopecia areata.

CDR3 loop: CASSPRDRGAEQYF. The CDR3 bases are TGTGCCAGCAGCCCCCGGGACAGGGGTGCCGAGCAGTACTTC. This chain uses TRBV5-4 with TRBJ2-7; 10 bases fit TRBD1. The V gene's germline CDR1 is SGHNT and CDR2 YYREEE (reference sequence). V lost 4 bases to trimming and J lost 6 bases; unmatched junction nucleotides: 7. The CDR3 spans 14 residues.

A few counts support this clone. The chain combines TRBV27 with TRBJ2-3; 12 nucleotides line up with TRBD2. Germline CDR1 MNHEY, CDR2 SMNVEV (reference sequence). The CDR3 has 17 amino acids. Trimming removed 6 bases from V and 0 bases from J; junction bases left unmatched: 7. The CDR3 DNA reads TGTGCCAGCAGGCCCCGACTAGCGGGGGTAAGCACAGATACGCAGTATTTT. Protein: CASRPRLAGVSTDTQYF.

The chain links TRBV27 to TRBJ2-1; either TRBD1 or TRBD2 may fit D (6 bases each). V was pared by 7 bases and J by 5 bases, with 15 bases between. Germline CDR1 is MNHEY and CDR2 is SMNVEV (reference sequence). CDR3 length: 14 residues. Here the CDR3 reads CASTYRGQNNEQFF. CDR3 in DNA: TGTGCCAGCACCTACCGGGGGCAGAACAATGAGCAGTTCTTC.

The gene calls are TRBV16 and TRBJ1-5; weak D call: TRBD1 (5 bases). The V gene's germline CDR1 is KGHSY and CDR2 FQNENV. This CDR3 region has 16 residues. Trimming removed 4 bases at V and 0 bases at J, with 13 bases between. CDR3 amino acids: CASSLTAQGSNQPQHF. CDR3 sequence (DNA): TGTGCCAGCAGCCTCACAGCCCAGGGTAGCAATCAGCCCCAGCATTTT.

The V and J genes are TRBV21-1 and TRBJ2-5; the table names TRBD2, a call not compared with the DNA. TRBV21-1 is tagged as a pseudogene. The CDR3 is 18 amino acids. The CDR3 spells CASSKDAFGENCQETQYF. CDR3 coding DNA: TGTGCCAGCAGCAAAGACGCCTTTGGGGAGAACTGCCAAGAGACCCAGTACTTC.

This chain joins TRBV14 and TRBJ2-3; D call uncertain. Deletions cut 1 base from V and 2 bases from J, with 10 bases between. Germline loops: CDR1 SGHDN, CDR2 FVKESK. This CDR3 has 15 amino acids. The CDR3 loop reads CASSQVKFDTDTQYF. CDR3 sequence (DNA): TGTGCCAGCAGCCAAGTGAAGTTTGACACAGATACGCAGTATTTT.